These 24 T cell receptor beta chains were sequenced from one sample in a study of CD8+ T cells in alopecia areata. RNA, once extracted, was reverse transcribed into cDNA for use as the sequencing template. Assay used: immunoSEQ multiplex PCR; TCRdb lists only in-frame clones, some missing. The data hold around 190,000 clones, with 55% to 70% observed a single time. Treatment described: oral pan-JAK inhibitor, 5-10 mg twice daily. The sequenced sample was CD4+ T cells sorted from blood, obtained at week 4, from a patient treated with tofacitinib. Source of these receptors: a human donor with alopecia areata.

The gene calls are TRBV29-1 and TRBJ2-7; TRBD1 matches at 8 bases. The J segment lost 3 bases and the V segment lost 6 bases, leaving 4 bases of the junction unmatched. This CDR3 spans 12 amino acids. Per germline, CDR1 SQVTM and CDR2 ANQGSEA. CDR3 nucleotides: TGCAGCGTGGGGACAGGCCTCTACGAGCAGTACTTC. Translated, it gives CSVGTGLYEQYF.

The V and J genes are TRBV7-2 and TRBJ2-7, with a tentative D call TRBD2 (5 bases). Germline CDR1 SGHTA, CDR2 FQGNSA. CDR3 size: 15 residues. V lost 5 bases, J lost 2 bases, and 16 bases lay in between. The CDR3 here is CASSLTGRTTYEQYF. The CDR3 coding sequence is TGTGCCAGCAGCCTAACGGGAAGGACCACCTACGAGCAGTACTTC. Full variable domain (rest looked up from reference TRBV7-2 and TRBJ2-7): GAGVSQSPSNKVTEKGKDVELRCDPISGHTALYWYRQSLGQGLEFLIYFQGNSAPDKSGLPSDRFSAERTGGSVSTLTIQRTQQEDSAVYLCASSLTGRTTYEQYFGPGTRLTVT.

The chain couples TRBV2 to TRBJ1-3; no clear D gene. V lost 0 bases, J lost 6 bases, and 3 bases lay in between. Germline-derived CDR1 and CDR2 are SNHLY and FYNNEI. The CDR3 is 12 residues long. CDR3 region: CASSEAANTIYF. Here the CDR3 DNA reads TGTGCCAGCAGTGAAGCGGCAAACACCATATATTTT. The full variable domain, rest sourced from reference TRBV2 and TRBJ1-3, is EPEVTQTPSHQVTQMGQEVILRCVPISNHLYFYWYRQILGQKVEFLVSFYNNEISEKSEIFDDQFSVERPDGSNFTLKIRSTKLEDSAMYFCASSEAANTIYFGEGSWLTVV.

This clone was picked up a small number of times. This chain connects TRBV18 to TRBJ2-2; perhaps TRBD1 as D (6 bases). Germline-derived CDR1 and CDR2 are KGHSH and LQKENI. V was pared by 1 base and J by 6 bases, with 6 bases between. This CDR3 comprises 13 residues. The CDR3 DNA follows: TGTGCCAGCTCACCACAGGGGGCCGGGGAGCTGTTTTTT. Translation: CASSPQGAGELFF.

V and J are TRBV30 and TRBJ1-2, with 10 bases matching TRBD1. Unmatched junction bases numbered 10, after V lost 8 bases and J lost 7 bases. This CDR3 has 13 amino acids. Per the germline V gene, CDR1 is GTSNPN and CDR2 is SVGIG (reference sequence). The CDR3 spells CARDKTGGGGYTF. CDR3 nucleotide sequence: TGTGCCCGAGACAAGACAGGGGGCGGTGGCTACACCTTC.

The rearrangement uses TRBV6-5 and TRBJ2-7; D remains unclear. Germline CDR1 reads MNHEY; CDR2 reads SVGAGI. Trimming cost V 6 bases and J 0 bases, with 6 bases left between them. CDR3 length: 12 amino acids. CDR3 coding DNA: TGTGCCAGCAGGGGCCTCTCCTACGAGCAGTACTTC. It translates to CASRGLSYEQYF.

The rearrangement links TRBV2 to TRBJ1-3; TRBD1 matches 7 bases. V dropped 11 bases and J dropped 4; count of bases not matched to a gene: 8. This CDR3 comprises 13 residues. Germline loops: CDR1 SNHLY, CDR2 FYNNEI. The DNA of the CDR3 is TGTGCCGCACTCGGACAGGTCGGAAACACCATATATTTT. This codes for CAALGQVGNTIYF.

CDR3 residues: CASSQEGRAGVNQPQHF. DNA of the CDR3: TGCGCCAGCAGCCAAGAGGGACGGGCAGGCGTCAATCAGCCCCAGCATTTT. The gene calls are TRBV4-1 and TRBJ1-5, with D perhaps TRBD1 (5 bases). The V gene lost 0 bases and the J gene lost 3 bases, with 15 bases spanning the gap. CDR1 and CDR2 (germline): MGHRA, YSYEKL. CDR3 length: 17 residues.

This chain joins TRBV4-1 and TRBJ2-5; 11 nucleotides line up with TRBD1. The assigned J gene may be wrong: the sequence end matches TRBJ2-7 better. The CDR3 is 15 amino acids. Looked up from germline, CDR1 is MGHRA and CDR2 is YSYEKL. The CDR3 here is CASSARTGGNYEQYF. In DNA form, the CDR3 reads TGCGCCAGCAGCGCCCGGACAGGGGGCAACTACGAGCAGTACTTC.

This clone has a handful of counts. This sequence joins TRBV29-1 and TRBJ2-7; no clear D. This CDR3 is built from 12 residues. The germline V gene encodes CDR1 SQVTM and CDR2 ANQGSEA. Trimming left V 1 base short and J 2 bases short, with 6 bases between. The CDR3 loop is CSVEADTYEQYF. In DNA, the CDR3 is TGCAGCGTTGAAGCAGATACCTACGAGCAGTACTTC.

Details on this clone: The sample contains more than one DNA sequence encoding this CDR3. The chain recombines TRBV18 with TRBJ2-7; the match to TRBD1 covers 8 bases. Germline V gene lookup returns CDR1 KGHSH and CDR2 LQKENI. V gave up 3 bases and J gave up 1 base; unmatched junction bases: 2. The length of the CDR3 is 14 residues. The CDR3 DNA is TGTGCCAGCTCACCTAGGGACAGGTCCTACGAGCAGTACTTC. Translated: CASSPRDRSYEQYF. The full variable domain, its missing parts supplied by reference TRBV18 and TRBJ2-7, is NAGVMQNPRHLVRRRGQEARLRCSPMKGHSHVYWYRQLPEEGLKFMVYLQKENIIDESGMPKERFSAEFPKEGPSILRIQQVVRGDSAAYFCASSPRDRSYEQYFGPGTRLTVT.

The chain is built from TRBV11-2 and TRBJ1-5, with D possibly matching TRBD1 (5 bases). The CDR3 is made up of 16 amino acids. Germline V CDR1 and CDR2: SGHAT, FQNNGV. With 1 base removed from V and 0 bases from J, the gap between germline ends came to 10 bases. The CDR3 bases are TGTGCCAGCAGCTTAGTATCTGGGACTAGCAATCAGCCCCAGCATTTT. This gives the protein CASSLVSGTSNQPQHF. The entire variable domain, with the rest obtained from reference TRBV11-2 and TRBJ1-5, is as follows: EAGVAQSPRYKIIEKRQSVAFWCNPISGHATLYWYQQILGQGPKLLIQFQNNGVVDDSQLPKDRFSAERLKGVDSTLKIQPAKLEDSAVYLCASSLVSGTSNQPQHFGDGTRLSIL.

This clone was detected a few times. J is TRBJ2-3 and V is TRBV29-1, with D hard to call. This CDR3 contains 11 residues. The germline V and J ends were trimmed by 7 bases and 0 bases, with 5 bases remaining between them. Germline V gene sequence: CDR1 SQVTM, CDR2 ANQGSEA. The CDR3 loop is CSASSTDTQYF. The CDR3, as DNA: TGCAGCGCCTCTAGCACAGATACGCAGTATTTT.

V and J are TRBV7-2 and TRBJ1-1; D gene uncertain. The CDR3 totals 13 residues. The V and J ends lost 7 bases and 2 bases respectively, with 11 bases between them. Germline assignment: CDR1 SGHTA and CDR2 FQGNSA. CDR3 sequence (DNA): TGTGCCAGCACCTTGACGGGAAACACTGAAGCTTTCTTT. Amino acid sequence: CASTLTGNTEAFF.

The V gene is TRBV15, the J gene TRBJ2-2; D may be TRBD2 (6 bases). V was cut by 1 base and J by 2 bases, with 11 bases left in between. This CDR3 contains 16 residues. The germline gives CDR1 LNHNV, CDR2 YYDKDF (reference sequence). CDR3 amino acids: CATSRGRGSNTGELFF. CDR3 nucleotides: TGTGCCACCAGCAGAGGGAGGGGATCAAACACCGGGGAGCTGTTTTTT.

This clone has a handful of counts. The J gene is TRBJ1-4, the V gene TRBV2; D ambiguous. The V end was cut by 11 bases, the J end by 8 bases, with 15 bases between. Looked up from germline, CDR1 is SNHLY and CDR2 is FYNNEI. The CDR3 is 12 residues long. For the CDR3, the DNA is TGTGCCCGCAATAGAGAAGGGGAAAAACTGTTTTTT. The encoded protein is CARNREGEKLFF.

V usage is TRBV5-4 and J usage is TRBJ1-1, with 7 bases identical to TRBD1. Germline CDR1 and CDR2: SGHNT and YYREEE (reference sequence). The CDR3 sequence is 14 residues long. J gave up 3 bases and V 4 bases, and 6 bases lay outside the gene matches. CDR3 bases: TGTGCCAGCAGCCCGAAGGGGGCGGACACTGAAGCTTTCTTT. Its protein product is CASSPKGADTEAFF.

The rearrangement joins TRBV2 to TRBJ2-6; D is uncertain. V gave up 4 bases and J gave up 1 base, with 8 bases separating them. The germline V gene has CDR1 SNHLY and CDR2 FYNNEI. The CDR3 consists of 15 residues. This chain's CDR3 is CASSVGQSGANVLTF. The DNA of the CDR3 is TGTGCCAGCAGTGTTGGTCAGTCTGGGGCCAACGTCCTGACTTTC.

V usage is TRBV7-2 and J usage is TRBJ2-1; TRBD2 agrees at 12 bases. Germline V gene data show CDR1 as SGHTA and CDR2 as FQGNSA. With V trimmed by 5 bases and J by 4 bases, 3 bases remained unmatched. CDR3 length equals 15 residues. In DNA form, the CDR3 reads TGTGCCAGCAGCGCGACTAGCGGGAGTTACAATGAGCAGTTCTTC. This gives the protein CASSATSGSYNEQFF.

The chain employs TRBV2 and TRBJ1-1; no clear D. The CDR3 spans 13 residues. Germline V CDR1 and CDR2: SNHLY, FYNNEI. The ends were cut back, 7 bases at V and 4 bases at J, with 13 bases in the middle. The CDR3 coding sequence is TGTGCCAGCATATCCGTACCGGTCACTGAAGCTTTCTTT. This translates into CASISVPVTEAFF.

This clone was recorded once. The J gene is TRBJ2-5, the V gene TRBV11-3, with D possibly being TRBD1 or TRBD2 (7 bases each). This CDR3 comprises 15 residues. V lost 1 base and J 3 bases, leaving 12 bases between the germline ends. CDR1 is SGHNT, CDR2 YENEEA, per germline. The CDR3 is CASSLGEGAEETQYF. The CDR3 coding sequence is TGTGCCAGCAGCTTAGGGGAGGGGGCAGAAGAGACCCAGTACTTC.

The CDR3 spells CSARGVGGNIQYF. CDR3 in DNA: TGCAGCGCCCGGGGGGTCGGGGGAAACATTCAGTACTTC. This chain uses TRBV29-1 with TRBJ2-4; 7 bases fit TRBD2. V shed 7 bases, J shed 6 bases, and the junction held 9 bases outside the gene matches. Germline CDR1 and CDR2: SQVTM and ANQGSEA. CDR3 length: 13 residues. The full variable domain, rest sourced from reference TRBV29-1 and TRBJ2-4, is SAVISQKPSRDICQRGTSLTIQCQVDSQVTMMFWYRQQPGQSLTLIATANQGSEATYESGFVIDKFPISRPNLTFSTLTVSNMSPEDSSIYLCSARGVGGNIQYFGAGTRLSVL.

This chain uses TRBV29-1 with TRBJ1-1, with 7 bases identical to TRBD1. This CDR3 has 15 residues. Losses at the gene ends were 4 bases for V and 1 base for J; bases not matched to a gene: 9. Looked up from germline, CDR1 is SQVTM and CDR2 is ANQGSEA. CDR3 sequence: CSVAKGAVTNTEAFF. The CDR3 DNA follows: TGCAGCGTTGCAAAGGGGGCTGTGACGAACACTGAAGCTTTCTTT.

This sequence joins TRBV5-1 and TRBJ1-5; 7 nucleotides agree with TRBD1. The CDR3 contains 15 residues. The germline CDR1 and CDR2 sequences are SGHRS and YFSETQ. V lost 4 bases to trimming and J lost 6 bases; unmatched junction nucleotides: 10. The CDR3 reads CASSLMTGSGQPQHF. CDR3 nucleotides: TGCGCCAGCAGCCTAATGACAGGGTCGGGTCAGCCCCAGCATTTT. The variable domain in full, completed from reference TRBV5-1 and TRBJ1-5, reads KAGVTQTPRYLIKTRGQQVTLSCSPISGHRSVSWYQQTPGQGLQFLFEYFSETQRNKGNFPGRFSGRQFSNSRSEMNVSTLELGDSALYLCASSLMTGSGQPQHFGDGTRLSIL.